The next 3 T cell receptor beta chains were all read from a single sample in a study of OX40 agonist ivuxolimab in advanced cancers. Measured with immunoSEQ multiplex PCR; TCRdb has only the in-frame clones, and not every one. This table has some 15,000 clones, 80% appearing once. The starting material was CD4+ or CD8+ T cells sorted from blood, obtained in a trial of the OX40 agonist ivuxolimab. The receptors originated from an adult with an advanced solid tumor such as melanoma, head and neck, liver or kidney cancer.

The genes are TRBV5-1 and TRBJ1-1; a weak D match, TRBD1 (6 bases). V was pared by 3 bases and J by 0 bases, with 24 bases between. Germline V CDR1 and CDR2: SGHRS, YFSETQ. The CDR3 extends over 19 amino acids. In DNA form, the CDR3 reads TGCGCCAGCAGCTGGGGAAGAGGGGGAATATATACCATGAACACTGAAGCTTTCTTT. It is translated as CASSWGRGGIYTMNTEAFF.

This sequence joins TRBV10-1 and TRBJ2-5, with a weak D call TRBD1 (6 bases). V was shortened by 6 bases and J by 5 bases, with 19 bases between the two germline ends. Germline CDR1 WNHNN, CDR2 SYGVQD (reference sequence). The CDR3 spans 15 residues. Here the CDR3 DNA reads TGCGCCAGCAGCAGAACGAACAGGGTTGGGGAGACCCAGTACTTC. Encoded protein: CASSRTNRVGETQYF.

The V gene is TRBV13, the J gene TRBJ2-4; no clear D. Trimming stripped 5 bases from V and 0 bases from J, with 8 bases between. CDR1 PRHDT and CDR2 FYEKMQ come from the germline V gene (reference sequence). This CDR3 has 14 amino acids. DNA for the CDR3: TGTGCCAGCAGCCTCGCTCTAGCCAAAAACATTCAGTACTTC. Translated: CASSLALAKNIQYF.